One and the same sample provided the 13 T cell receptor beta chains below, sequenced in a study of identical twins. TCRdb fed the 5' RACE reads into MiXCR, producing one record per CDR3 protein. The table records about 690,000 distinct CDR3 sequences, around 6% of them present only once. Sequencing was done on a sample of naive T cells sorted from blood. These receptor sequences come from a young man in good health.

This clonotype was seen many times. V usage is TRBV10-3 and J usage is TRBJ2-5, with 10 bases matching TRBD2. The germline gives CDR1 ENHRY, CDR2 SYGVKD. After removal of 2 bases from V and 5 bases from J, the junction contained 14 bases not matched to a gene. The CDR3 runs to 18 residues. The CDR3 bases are TGTGCCATCAGTGAGCAGCTAGCGGGAGCTCGCGGGCGGGAGACCCAGTACTTC. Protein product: CAISEQLAGARGRETQYF.

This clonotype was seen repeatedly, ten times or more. The CDR3 region has the DNA TGCGCCAGCAGCTTTGGGACAGGGGGCCCTAACACCGGGGAGCTGTTTTTT. This codes for CASSFGTGGPNTGELFF. The rearrangement links TRBV5-1 to TRBJ2-2; 12 bases fit TRBD1. Trimming took 2 bases from V and 2 from J; bases not matched to a gene: 4. The germline V gene has CDR1 SGHRS and CDR2 YFSETQ. This CDR3 region has 17 residues.

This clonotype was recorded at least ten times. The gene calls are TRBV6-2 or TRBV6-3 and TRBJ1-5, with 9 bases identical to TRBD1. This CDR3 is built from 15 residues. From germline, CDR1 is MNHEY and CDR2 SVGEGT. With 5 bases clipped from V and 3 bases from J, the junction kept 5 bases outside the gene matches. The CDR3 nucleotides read TGTGCCAGCAGTCCCGGGACAGGGTACAATCAGCCCCAGCATTTT. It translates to CASSPGTGYNQPQHF.

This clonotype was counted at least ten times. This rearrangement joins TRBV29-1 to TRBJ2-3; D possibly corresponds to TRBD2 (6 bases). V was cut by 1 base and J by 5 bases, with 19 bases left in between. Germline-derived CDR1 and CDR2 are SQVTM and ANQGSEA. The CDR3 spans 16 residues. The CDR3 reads CSVEGSPGARGDTQYF. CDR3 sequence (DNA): TGCAGCGTTGAAGGCAGTCCGGGTGCGCGGGGAGATACGCAGTATTTT.

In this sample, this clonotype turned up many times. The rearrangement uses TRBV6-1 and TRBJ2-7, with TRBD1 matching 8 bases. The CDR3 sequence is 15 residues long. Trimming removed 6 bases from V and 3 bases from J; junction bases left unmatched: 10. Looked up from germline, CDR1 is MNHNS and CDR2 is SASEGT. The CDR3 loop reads CASRARNRGNYEQYF. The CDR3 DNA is TGTGCCAGCAGGGCCCGTAACAGGGGGAACTACGAGCAGTACTTC.

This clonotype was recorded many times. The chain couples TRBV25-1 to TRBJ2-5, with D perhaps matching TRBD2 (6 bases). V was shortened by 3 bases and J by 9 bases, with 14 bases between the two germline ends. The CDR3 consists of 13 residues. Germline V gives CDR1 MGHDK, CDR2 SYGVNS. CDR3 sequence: CASSDTATGAQYF. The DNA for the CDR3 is TGTGCCAGCAGTGATACAGCGACGGGGGCCCAGTACTTC.

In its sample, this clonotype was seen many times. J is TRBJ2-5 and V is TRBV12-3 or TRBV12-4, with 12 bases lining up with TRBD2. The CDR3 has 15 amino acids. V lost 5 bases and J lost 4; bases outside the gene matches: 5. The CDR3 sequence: CASSPGLAGTETQYF. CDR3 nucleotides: TGTGCCAGCAGTCCAGGACTAGCGGGAACAGAGACCCAGTACTTC.

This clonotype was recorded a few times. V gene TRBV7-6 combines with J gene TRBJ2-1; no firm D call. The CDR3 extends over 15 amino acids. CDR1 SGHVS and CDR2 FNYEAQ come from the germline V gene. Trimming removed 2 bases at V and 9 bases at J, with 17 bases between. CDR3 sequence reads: CASSLIVGANTEQFF. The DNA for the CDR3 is TGTGCCAGCAGCTTAATCGTAGGAGCTAATACTGAGCAGTTCTTC.

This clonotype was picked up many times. CDR3 DNA: TGTGCCAGCAGCTTAGAAACATCTAATGAAAAACTGTTTTTT. Encoded protein: CASSLETSNEKLFF. The chain uses TRBV7-9 and TRBJ1-4; D remains unclear. CDR3 length: 14 amino acids. With 1 base removed from V and 3 bases from J, the gap between germline ends came to 6 bases. Germline-derived CDR1 and CDR2 are SEHNR and FQNEAQ (reference sequence).

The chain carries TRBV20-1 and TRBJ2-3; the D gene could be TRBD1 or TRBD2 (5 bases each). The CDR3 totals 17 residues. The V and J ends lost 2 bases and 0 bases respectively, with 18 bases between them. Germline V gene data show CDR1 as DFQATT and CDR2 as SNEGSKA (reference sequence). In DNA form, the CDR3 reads TGCAGTGCTAGACTTCTGGACCGGGACCGAAGCACAGATACGCAGTATTTT. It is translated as CSARLLDRDRSTDTQYF.

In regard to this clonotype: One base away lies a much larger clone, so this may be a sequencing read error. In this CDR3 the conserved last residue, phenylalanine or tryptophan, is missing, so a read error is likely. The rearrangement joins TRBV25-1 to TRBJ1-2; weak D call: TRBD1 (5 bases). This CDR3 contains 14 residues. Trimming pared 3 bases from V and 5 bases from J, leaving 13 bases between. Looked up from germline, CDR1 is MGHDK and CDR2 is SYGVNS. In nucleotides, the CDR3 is TGTGCCAGCAGTGACCCGGGACCTACGTATGGCTACACCTAC. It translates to CASSDPGPTYGYTY.

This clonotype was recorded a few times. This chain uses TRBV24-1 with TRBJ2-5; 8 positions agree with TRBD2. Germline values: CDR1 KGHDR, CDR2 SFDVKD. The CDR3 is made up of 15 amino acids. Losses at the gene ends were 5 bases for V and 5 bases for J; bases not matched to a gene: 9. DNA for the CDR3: TGTGCCACCAGTGCTAAAGCGGGAGTTCGGGAGACCCAGTACTTC. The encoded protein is CATSAKAGVRETQYF.

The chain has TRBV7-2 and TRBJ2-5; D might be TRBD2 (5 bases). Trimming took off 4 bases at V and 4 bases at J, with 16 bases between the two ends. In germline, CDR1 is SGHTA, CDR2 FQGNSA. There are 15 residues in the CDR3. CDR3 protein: CASSSAPPGRETQYF. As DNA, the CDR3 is TGTGCCAGCAGCTCAGCCCCTCCGGGAAGAGAGACCCAGTACTTC. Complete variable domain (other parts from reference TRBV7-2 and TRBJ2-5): GAGVSQSPSNKVTEKGKDVELRCDPISGHTALYWYRQSLGQGLEFLIYFQGNSAPDKSGLPSDRFSAERTGGSVSTLTIQRTQQEDSAVYLCASSSAPPGRETQYFGPGTRLLVL.